This T cell receptor (beta chain) was captured by sequencing in a study of blood T cell repertoires in COVID-19. Study context: Samples representing acute and convalescent COVID-19 were sourced from the United States, Italy and Spain. Sample material is recorded as cDNA or gDNA derived from T cells, B-cell-depleted T cells, or PBMCs.

Per the study methods: Reference gene primer amplification in the assay estimated nucleated cell counts. Libraries were prepared by immunoSEQ multiplex PCR; TCRdb keeps only in-frame clonotypes and omits some of them. That table supplies the V and J calls and clone size; D and trimming were determined from the DNA. This sample has roughly 50,000 clones, with 86% found just once. The CDR3 contains 16 residues. J lost 8 bases, V lost 3 bases, and 11 bases had no gene match. CDR1 and CDR2 from the germline V gene are MGHRA and YSYEKL. The rearrangement links TRBV4-1 to TRBJ2-1; 9 nucleotides align to TRBD1. This clonotype was sampled from a woman in her sixties with acute or convalescent COVID-19. Sequenced: peripheral blood. The CDR3 sequence: CASSQTPGQGFDEQFF. The DNA for the CDR3 is TGCGCCAGCAGCCAGACGCCCGGACAGGGGTTCGATGAGCAGTTCTTC.